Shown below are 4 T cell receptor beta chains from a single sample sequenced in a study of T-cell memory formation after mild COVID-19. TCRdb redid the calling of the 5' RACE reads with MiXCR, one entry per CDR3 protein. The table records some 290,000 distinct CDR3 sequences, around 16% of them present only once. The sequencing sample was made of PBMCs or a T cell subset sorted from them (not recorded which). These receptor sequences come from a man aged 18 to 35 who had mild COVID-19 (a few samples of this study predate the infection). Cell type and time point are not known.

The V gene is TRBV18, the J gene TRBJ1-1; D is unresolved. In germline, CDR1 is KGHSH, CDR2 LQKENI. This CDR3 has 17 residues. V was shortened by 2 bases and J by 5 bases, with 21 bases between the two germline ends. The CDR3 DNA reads TGTGCCAGCTCACCAACGGTTTCCCCGGGAGTTTGGACTGAAGCTTTCTTT. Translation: CASSPTVSPGVWTEAFF.

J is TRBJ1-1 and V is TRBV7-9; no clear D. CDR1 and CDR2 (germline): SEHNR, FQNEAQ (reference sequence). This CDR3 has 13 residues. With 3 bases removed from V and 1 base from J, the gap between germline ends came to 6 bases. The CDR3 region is CASSFDPNTEAFF. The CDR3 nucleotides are TGTGCCAGCAGCTTCGATCCGAACACTGAAGCTTTCTTT.

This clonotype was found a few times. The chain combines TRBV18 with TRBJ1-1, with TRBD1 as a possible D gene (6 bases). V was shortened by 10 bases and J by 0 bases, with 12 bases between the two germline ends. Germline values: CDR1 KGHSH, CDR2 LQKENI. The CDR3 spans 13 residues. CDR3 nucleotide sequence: TGTGCCACCCCGGGGGGGCTGAACACTGAAGCTTTCTTT. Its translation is CATPGGLNTEAFF.

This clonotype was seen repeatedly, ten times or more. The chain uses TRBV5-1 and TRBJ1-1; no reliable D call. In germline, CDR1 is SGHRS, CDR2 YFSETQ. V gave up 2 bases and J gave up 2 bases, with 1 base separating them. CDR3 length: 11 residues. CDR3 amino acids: CASSFNTEAFF. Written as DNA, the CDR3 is TGCGCCAGCAGCTTTAACACTGAAGCTTTCTTT.